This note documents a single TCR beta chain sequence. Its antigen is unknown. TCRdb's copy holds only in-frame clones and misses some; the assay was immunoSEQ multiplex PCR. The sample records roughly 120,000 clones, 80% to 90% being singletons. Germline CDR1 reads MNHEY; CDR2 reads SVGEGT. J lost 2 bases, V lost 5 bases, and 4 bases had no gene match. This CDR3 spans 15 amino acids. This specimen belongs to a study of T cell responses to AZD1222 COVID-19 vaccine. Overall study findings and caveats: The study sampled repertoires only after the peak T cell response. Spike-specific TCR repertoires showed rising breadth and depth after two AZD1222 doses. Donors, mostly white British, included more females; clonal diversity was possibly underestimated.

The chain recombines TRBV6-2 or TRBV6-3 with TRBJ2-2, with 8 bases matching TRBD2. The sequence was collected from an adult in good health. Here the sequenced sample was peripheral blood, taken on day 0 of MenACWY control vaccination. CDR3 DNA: TGTGCCAGCAGTCGGACTAGCTCTAACACCGGGGAGCTGTTTTTT. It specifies CASSRTSSNTGELFF.